Given below is one T cell receptor beta chain in context. Its antigen remains unknown. A read error may produce the germline difference seen at one junction end. The record originates from a study of blood T cells in healthy people across ages. Findings and limits, study-wide: Naive T cell percentage strongly correlated with TCR beta diversity. Diversity was estimated from one million T cells, and these estimates were considered underestimates.

Germline V gene sequence: CDR1 SQVTM, CDR2 ANQGSEA. The CDR3 is 14 residues long. The second PCR ran about 6 to 12 cycles with a sample-barcoded 5' primer and J-beta primers. TCRdb re-derived calls from the 5' RACE reads in MiXCR, one entry per CDR3 protein. The data show hundreds of thousands of distinct CDR3 sequences, around 43% seen once. The chain is built from TRBV29-1 and TRBJ2-7; D is perhaps TRBD2 (7 bases). Source material: blood. This receptor was taken from a man at least 80 years old in good health. This CDR3 is CSVALGGGSYERYF. CDR3 coding DNA: TGCAGCGTTGCGTTGGGAGGGGGGTCCTACGAGCGGTACTTC.